The 7 T cell receptor beta chains in this list originate from one sample, sequenced in a study of blood T cell repertoires in COVID-19. The repertoire was sequenced with immunoSEQ multiplex PCR; TCRdb's copy has only in-frame clones and lacks some. Among about 200,000 clones listed, about 84% were seen once. Input material: peripheral blood. All receptors come from a woman of 80 years or more with acute or convalescent COVID-19.

As for this clone: An end of the junction does not agree with germline; a read error may underlie this. Other DNA sequences within the sample encode an identical CDR3. This sequence joins TRBV3-1 (or the pseudogene TRBV3-2) and TRBJ1-2, with 12 positions matching TRBD1. CDR3 size: 15 residues. Germline V gene sequence: CDR1 LGHDT, CDR2 YNNKEL (reference sequence). The DNA of the CDR3 is TGTGCCAGCAGCCAGGCGGGACAGGGGGCAATTGGCTACACCTTT. It codes for CASSQAGQGAIGYTF.

The chain uses TRBV4-2 and TRBJ2-5; 9 positions match TRBD1. Trimming at V came to 0 bases and at J to 0 bases, leaving 11 bases not matched to a gene. CDR3 length: 19 residues. Germline V gene lookup returns CDR1 LGHNA and CDR2 YNFKEQ. CDR3 region: CASSQDWSTGTGYQETQYF. CDR3 sequence (DNA): TGTGCCAGCAGCCAAGATTGGTCCACCGGGACAGGGTACCAAGAGACCCAGTACTTC.

The V and J genes are TRBV11-2 and TRBJ2-5; 7 bases are a match to TRBD1. The germline CDR1 and CDR2 sequences are SGHAT and FQNNGV. The CDR3 consists of 14 residues. J gave up 5 bases and V 6 bases, and 9 bases lay outside the gene matches. As DNA, the CDR3 is TGTGCCAGCAGACTAACAGGGGCCGGGGAGACCCAGTACTTC. This codes for CASRLTGAGETQYF.

The chain recombines TRBV6-1 with TRBJ1-5; no definite D call. The CDR3 totals 15 residues. Germline V gene sequence: CDR1 MNHNS, CDR2 SASEGT. The germline V and J ends were trimmed by 1 base and 2 bases, with 9 bases remaining between them. CDR3 residues: CASSEGSAGNQPQHF. The DNA for the CDR3 is TGTGCCAGCAGTGAAGGATCCGCGGGCAATCAGCCCCAGCATTTT.

The CDR3 nucleotides read TGTGCCATCAGTGAGGGGGCAGAGCCTGGAAACACCATATATTTT. It codes for CAISEGAEPGNTIYF. The rearrangement uses TRBV10-3 and TRBJ1-3; D is perhaps TRBD1 (5 bases). CDR1 ENHRY and CDR2 SYGVKD come from the germline V gene. The CDR3 runs to 15 residues. V was shortened by 2 bases and J by 2 bases, with 10 bases between the two germline ends.

Ten or more counts support this clone. The genes are TRBV7-9 and TRBJ1-5, with TRBD1 as a possible D gene (6 bases). The CDR3 is 14 amino acids. Per germline, CDR1 SEHNR and CDR2 FQNEAQ (reference sequence). The V end lost 5 bases, the J end lost 2 bases, and 10 bases lay between the germline ends. CDR3 nucleotides: TGTGCCAGCAGCCGACAGGAGGGCAATCAGCCCCAGCATTTT. Amino acids: CASSRQEGNQPQHF.

The chain combines TRBV5-6 with TRBJ2-3, with D unresolved. This CDR3 spans 14 amino acids. V gave up 1 base and J gave up 3 bases, with 9 bases separating them. The germline CDR1 and CDR2 sequences are SGHDT and YYEEEE. The CDR3 coding sequence is TGTGCCAGCAGCTTGCAGTCCCCGACAGATACGCAGTATTTT. Residues: CASSLQSPTDTQYF.